This T cell receptor (beta chain) comes out of a study of tumor and adjacent non-tumor tissue in lung cancer. Study-wide background: Histology: under 15 adenocarcinoma, a couple of squamous cell carcinoma, 1 small cell lung cancer. Each sample yielded approximately 4 million productive TCRbeta reads on average.

The CDR3 is 16 amino acids. CDR1 is LGHNA, CDR2 YNFKEQ, per germline. V was clipped by 7 bases and J by 2 bases; unmatched bases: 11. In the case of this clonotype: Its antigen remains unknown.

The library came from three nested PCR rounds adapted from ARM-PCR protocols. Each CDR3 protein is one row after TCRdb ran MiXCR on the multiplex PCR reads. Among some 84,000 distinct CDR3 sequences, 61% were seen once, and the ten largest hold around 16%. Points from the study as a whole: Normal lung showed higher cumulative top 100 clone frequency than tumor. Significantly higher TCR diversity was found in tumor than normal lung.

No cell sorting was done before RNA was extracted from the tissue. The sample comprised lung tumor tissue. The TCR originated in a man aged 65 to 85 with non-small cell lung cancer. The chain couples TRBV4-2 to TRBJ2-3; 8 nucleotides agree with TRBD1. The CDR3 nucleotides are TGTGCCAGCAACCCGGAGGACAGGGAGTACACAGATACGCAGTATTTT. It translates to CASNPEDREYTDTQYF.